The text below deals with one T cell receptor (beta chain). In the original analysis: From reference gene primer amplification, estimates of nucleated cell counts were derived. This table comes from immunoSEQ multiplex PCR, and its TCRdb copy is limited to in-frame clones, with some not included. Clonal size and the V and J genes are those of that table, whereas D and trimming came from the DNA. The sample lists fewer than 120,000 clones, 88% seen once, with approximately 3.4% in the top ten. This entry comes from a study of blood T cell repertoires in COVID-19. Study details: Both acute and convalescent COVID-19 samples were obtained from the United States, Italy and Spain. Sample material is recorded as cDNA or gDNA derived from T cells, B-cell-depleted T cells, or PBMCs.

Germline V CDR1 and CDR2: MGHRA, YSYEKL. Trimming took off 3 bases at V and 0 bases at J, with 15 bases between the two ends. The CDR3 is 17 amino acids. The source material was peripheral blood. The chain has TRBV4-1 and TRBJ2-1; maybe TRBD1 (5 bases). The clonotype comes from a woman aged 50 to 60 with acute or convalescent COVID-19. The CDR3 reads CASSQGIDSSSYNEQFF. The CDR3 bases are TGCGCCAGCAGCCAGGGAATCGACAGCAGCTCCTACAATGAGCAGTTCTTC.